This paragraph reports one T cell receptor (beta chain). What it binds is unknown. These data belong to a study of T cells in localized non-small cell lung cancer. General study results and limits: Longer overall survival accompanied higher blood T cell density. Median around 62 top-100 tumor clones were shared with paired adjacent lung. There was higher T cell clonality in uninvolved adjacent lung than in tumor, and it was highest there. Owing to sequencing of a solitary tumor region, heterogeneity cannot be discounted.

This table comes from immunoSEQ multiplex PCR, and its TCRdb copy is limited to in-frame clones, with some not included. The sample carries over 10,000 clones, under 30% recorded once. This sample comprised lung tumor tissue, obtained before any cancer treatment. The origin of this receptor is an older female donor with stage I lung adenocarcinoma.

CDR3 sequence (DNA): TGTGCCAGCAGTGAAGCCCGGACCTCCTATGGCGATGAGCAGTTCTTC. It translates to CASSEARTSYGDEQFF. V gene TRBV6-1 combines with J gene TRBJ2-1; D unresolved. Germline V CDR1 and CDR2: MNHNS, SASEGT. V was cut by 0 bases and J by 8 bases, with 17 bases left in between. The CDR3 covers 16 residues.